The clone carrying this T cell receptor beta chain appeared a single time. Its matching antigen is unknown. Sequencing was performed with immunoSEQ multiplex PCR; in TCRdb, only in-frame clones are kept and a portion is missing. The table lists over 100,000 clones, roughly 91% of them singletons, with approximately 0.98% in the top ten. J was trimmed by 4 bases and V by 4 bases; bases with no gene match: 6. The CDR3 contains 14 residues. Germline V lookup: CDR1 SNHLY, CDR2 FYNNEI. This sample stems from a study of T cell responses to AZD1222 COVID-19 vaccine. Study conclusions and caveats: Only a handful of individuals given AZD1222 were seropositive at baseline. Vaccine-associated CD4 TCRs ranged over spike, dominating at 160-218 and 743-854. Clonal diversity may have been underestimated, and the donors were mostly white British, with more females than males. Every sample of the repertoires postdated the peak T cell response.

The origin of this receptor is an adult who received the AZD1222 COVID-19 vaccine. This chain uses TRBV2 with TRBJ1-1, with TRBD1 matching over 7 bases. The sample in question was peripheral blood, obtained 28 days after the second AZD1222 dose. The CDR3 reads CASSVQGIFTEAFF. Here the CDR3 DNA reads TGTGCCAGCAGTGTACAGGGGATTTTCACTGAAGCTTTCTTT.